A single sample is the source of the 24 T cell receptor beta chains below, sequenced in a study of T cell repertoires in cytomegalovirus infection. TCRdb ran MiXCR on the reads and lists one entry per CDR3 protein. This sample has almost 90,000 distinct CDR3 sequences, with less than 30% found just once. Their specific antigens are unknown. The sample here was CD8+ T cells from cultured PBMCs, taken from culture after CMV antigen stimulation. The receptors come from a human donor in good health (CMV status not recorded). Some clones in this sample may be carry-over from other donors' samples.

The chain combines TRBV2 with TRBJ1-4; the D gene is possibly TRBD1 (6 bases). The germline gives CDR1 SNHLY, CDR2 FYNNEI. V was clipped by 7 bases and J by 5 bases, with 23 bases between them. This CDR3 has 17 residues. As DNA, the CDR3 is TGTGCCAGCACTTTTGACAGGTCCCATGTTGACAATGAAAAACTGTTTTTT. This codes for CASTFDRSHVDNEKLFF.

This clonotype has just one count. The rearrangement joins TRBV6-6 to TRBJ1-2, with 11 bases matching TRBD1. CDR3 length equals 14 residues. CDR1 and CDR2 from the germline V gene are MNHNY and SVGAGI (reference sequence). With V trimmed by 6 bases and J by 6 bases, 6 bases remained unmatched. The DNA of the CDR3 is TGTGCCAGCAGAGTGGGACAGGGGGAGGATGGCTACACCTTC. This translates into CASRVGQGEDGYTF.

This clonotype was seen only a few times. The rearrangement joins TRBV7-9 to TRBJ2-3; 8 bases map to TRBD2. CDR3 size: 15 residues. V lost 6 bases, J lost 1 base, and 6 bases stayed unmatched. Germline CDR1 SEHNR, CDR2 FQNEAQ (reference sequence). The CDR3 bases are TGTGCCAGCAGTCCGCTCGGGGGGGGCACAGATACGCAGTATTTT. This translates into CASSPLGGGTDTQYF.

This clonotype was recorded many times. The rearrangement uses TRBV6-1 and TRBJ2-7; D is unresolved. There are 15 residues in the CDR3. Germline lookup yields CDR1 MNHNS and CDR2 SASEGT. V dropped 2 bases and J dropped 2 bases, with 13 bases sitting between them. This chain's CDR3 is CASSEWVGSAYEQYF. The CDR3 DNA sequence: TGTGCCAGCAGTGAATGGGTTGGGTCTGCCTACGAGCAGTACTTC.

This clonotype was counted only a few times. CDR3 coding DNA: TGTGCCAGTAGTATACTATCCGCCAGCAATGAGCAGTTCTTC. Translating it yields CASSILSASNEQFF. The V call is TRBV19, the J call TRBJ2-1; the D is unclear. V was clipped by 2 bases and J by 6 bases, with 11 bases between them. Per germline, CDR1 LNHDA and CDR2 SQIVND (reference sequence). The CDR3 consists of 14 residues.

Note on this clonotype: A read error may be the cause here, since a much bigger clone is one base away. As the CDR3 is not closed by the conserved phenylalanine or tryptophan, this likely results from a read error. The CDR3 protein is CASSSNEGMGETQYL. CDR3 DNA: TGTGCCAGCAGCTCCAATGAGGGTATGGGAGAGACCCAGTACCTC. The chain joins TRBV7-9 to TRBJ2-5, with D possibly being TRBD2 (5 bases). CDR1 and CDR2 from the germline V gene are SEHNR and FQNEAQ (reference sequence). The V gene lost 4 bases and the J gene lost 4 bases, with 16 bases spanning the gap. The CDR3 has 15 residues.

The chain employs TRBV7-9 and TRBJ1-5; 9 bases fit TRBD1. V dropped 5 bases and J dropped 5; count of bases not matched to a gene: 4. Per germline, CDR1 SEHNR and CDR2 FQNEAQ (reference sequence). The CDR3 has 14 residues. Here the CDR3 reads CASSPGQGYQPQHF. The CDR3 DNA reads TGTGCCAGCAGCCCGGGACAGGGCTATCAGCCCCAGCATTTT.

The chain has TRBV2 and TRBJ1-2; TRBD1 agrees at 7 bases. With V trimmed by 1 base and J by 4 bases, 3 bases remained unmatched. Germline V gene sequence: CDR1 SNHLY, CDR2 FYNNEI. This CDR3 spans 14 amino acids. Written as DNA, the CDR3 is TGTGCCAGCAGTGAAGATGGGACAGCCTATGGCTACACCTTC. Amino acids: CASSEDGTAYGYTF.

This clonotype has only a few counts. This chain uses TRBV7-8 with TRBJ1-2; 9 bases map to TRBD1. The J segment lost 6 bases and the V segment lost 0 bases, leaving 2 bases of the junction unmatched. This CDR3 spans 14 amino acids. Looked up from germline, CDR1 is SGHVS and CDR2 is FQNEAQ. CDR3 in amino acids: CASSLATGGDGYTF. The CDR3 DNA follows: TGTGCCAGCAGCTTAGCAACAGGGGGCGATGGCTACACCTTC.

The rearrangement joins TRBV12-3 or TRBV12-4 to TRBJ2-1; D unclear. The CDR3 totals 15 residues. V was clipped by 8 bases and J by 0 bases, with 14 bases between them. CDR3 sequence reads: CASAVSPSSYNEQFF. CDR3 DNA sequence: TGTGCCAGCGCCGTGAGTCCGAGCTCCTACAATGAGCAGTTCTTC.

This clonotype was counted only a few times. This chain joins TRBV20-1 and TRBJ2-2; 8 bases are shared with TRBD1. Per the germline V gene, CDR1 is DFQATT and CDR2 is SNEGSKA (reference sequence). With 0 bases clipped from V and 6 bases from J, the junction kept 6 bases outside the gene matches. The CDR3 has 15 residues. DNA of the CDR3: TGCAGTGCTAGAGATCCCGGCAGGGGGCCCGGGGAGCTGTTTTTT. As protein: CSARDPGRGPGELFF.

This sequence joins TRBV4-1 and TRBJ1-6; tentative D call: TRBD1 (6 bases). The CDR3 sequence is 15 residues long. V was shortened by 0 bases and J by 8 bases, with 11 bases between the two germline ends. The germline gives CDR1 MGHRA, CDR2 YSYEKL. CDR3 sequence: CASSQETGSYSPLHF. CDR3 sequence (DNA): TGCGCCAGCAGCCAAGAAACAGGGTCTTATTCACCCCTCCACTTT.

The chain has TRBV12-3 or TRBV12-4 and TRBJ1-5; D is unresolved. Trimming removed 6 bases at V and 2 bases at J, with 14 bases between. The CDR3 contains 15 residues. This chain's CDR3 is CASSPTMGGNQPQHF. Written as DNA, the CDR3 is TGTGCCAGCAGCCCAACAATGGGCGGCAATCAGCCCCAGCATTTT.

This clonotype was seen ten or more times. The V call is TRBV6-2 or TRBV6-3, the J call TRBJ2-7; the match to TRBD1 covers 10 bases. Trimming at V came to 6 bases and at J to 5 bases, leaving 7 bases not matched to a gene. This CDR3 spans 14 amino acids. CDR1 is MNHEY, CDR2 SVGEGT, per germline. The CDR3 bases are TGTGCCAGCAGGTGGGACAGGGGAGCGAACGAGCAGTACTTC. It is translated as CASRWDRGANEQYF.

The chain recombines TRBV7-6 with TRBJ2-3, with D tentatively TRBD1 (6 bases). Germline V gene lookup returns CDR1 SGHVS and CDR2 FNYEAQ. The germline V and J ends were trimmed by 4 bases and 2 bases, with 10 bases remaining between them. This CDR3 contains 14 residues. Here the CDR3 reads CASSSTGPTDTQYF. Here the CDR3 DNA reads TGTGCCAGCAGCTCGACAGGTCCCACAGATACGCAGTATTTT.

This chain uses TRBV6-1 with TRBJ2-5; 15 positions agree with TRBD2. The CDR3 runs to 15 residues. CDR1 MNHNS and CDR2 SASEGT come from the germline V gene. V lost 6 bases to trimming and J lost 5 bases; unmatched junction nucleotides: 4. The CDR3, as DNA: TGTGCCAGCAGATGGACTAGCGGGGGGGCGGAGACCCAGTACTTC. This translates into CASRWTSGGAETQYF.

There are a few counts of this clonotype. This chain uses TRBV24-1 with TRBJ2-1, with 10 nucleotides matching TRBD1. The V and J ends lost 3 bases and 7 bases, in that order; junction bases with no gene match: 14. Looked up from germline, CDR1 is KGHDR and CDR2 is SFDVKD. The CDR3 runs 18 residues. CDR3 bases: TGTGCCACCAGTGATCGGACAGGGGGGGAGGGACTACTTAATGAGCAGTTCTTC. Encoded protein: CATSDRTGGEGLLNEQFF.

This clonotype was found a few times. The V gene is TRBV27, the J gene TRBJ1-4; D gene unclear. CDR1 is MNHEY, CDR2 SMNVEV, per germline (reference sequence). This CDR3 has 14 residues. V lost 3 bases and J lost 6, with 11 bases in between. Here the CDR3 DNA reads TGTGCCAGCAGTTTTGGTGGACGGGATGAAAAACTGTTTTTT. Protein product: CASSFGGRDEKLFF.

This clonotype was found many times. The chain has TRBV27 and TRBJ2-7; D may be TRBD2 (6 bases). The CDR3 totals 13 residues. V lost 5 bases, J lost 4 bases, and 12 bases lay in between. Germline V gives CDR1 MNHEY, CDR2 SMNVEV (reference sequence). Here the CDR3 reads CASSLSRGYEQYF. The CDR3 region has the DNA TGTGCCAGCAGTCTCTCCCGGGGGTACGAGCAGTACTTC.

This clonotype was counted many times. The chain carries TRBV2 and TRBJ2-7; D is perhaps TRBD2 (6 bases). V lost 6 bases and J 3 bases, leaving 36 bases between the germline ends. CDR1 SNHLY and CDR2 FYNNEI come from the germline V gene. CDR3 size: 21 residues. Written as DNA, the CDR3 is TGTGCCAGCAGCCTTTTTTATACCGGGACTCCTAAATTGGGTAAAGACTACGAGCAGTACTTC. This translates into CASSLFYTGTPKLGKDYEQYF. Looking up the rest from reference TRBV2 and TRBJ2-7 gives the full variable domain: EPEVTQTPSHQVTQMGQEVILRCVPISNHLYFYWYRQILGQKVEFLVSFYNNEISEKSEIFDDQFSVERPDGSNFTLKIRSTKLEDSAMYFCASSLFYTGTPKLGKDYEQYFGPGTRLTVT.

This clonotype was recorded at least ten times. The rearrangement joins TRBV7-9 to TRBJ1-2; tentative D call: TRBD1 (6 bases). CDR1 SEHNR and CDR2 FQNEAQ come from the germline V gene (reference sequence). This CDR3 comprises 15 residues. V dropped 7 bases and J dropped 6 bases, with 21 bases sitting between them. The CDR3 region is CASTSMVGARDGYTF. The CDR3 bases are TGTGCCAGCACCTCAATGGTGGGGGCGCGGGATGGCTACACCTTC.

This clonotype was recorded a few times. The chain carries TRBV28 and TRBJ2-7; 11 nucleotides line up with TRBD2. Germline V lookup: CDR1 MDHEN, CDR2 SYDVKM. V was clipped by 3 bases and J by 3 bases; unmatched bases: 4. CDR3 length: 15 residues. This CDR3 is CASSFSTSGIYEQYF. As DNA, the CDR3 is TGTGCCAGCAGTTTTTCGACTAGCGGGATCTACGAGCAGTACTTC.

The rearrangement uses TRBV9 and TRBJ1-1, with 7 bases that match TRBD1. The CDR3 totals 11 residues. The J segment lost 10 bases and the V segment lost 4 bases, leaving 4 bases of the junction unmatched. Germline lookup yields CDR1 SGDLS and CDR2 YYNGEE. CDR3 coding DNA: TGTGCCAGCAGCCCAGGGGGGGTAGCTTTCTTT. It translates to CASSPGGVAFF. Filled out from reference TRBV9 and TRBJ1-1, the complete variable domain reads DSGVTQTPKHLITATGQRVTLRCSPRSGDLSVYWYQQSLDQGLQFLIQYYNGEERAKGNILERFSAQQFPDLHSELNLSSLELGDSALYFCASSPGGVAFFGQGTRLTVV.

This clonotype was seen many times. This chain links TRBV18 with TRBJ1-1, with a weak D call TRBD1 (5 bases). CDR1 is KGHSH and CDR2 is LQKENI in the germline V gene. The CDR3 has 16 residues. V lost 5 bases, J lost 0 bases, and 16 bases lay in between. CDR3 loop: CASSSSPRGVNTEAFF. The CDR3, as DNA: TGTGCCAGCTCATCATCCCCAAGGGGCGTGAACACTGAAGCTTTCTTT.